Listed here are 29 T cell receptor beta chains from one sample, sequenced in a study of OX40 agonist ivuxolimab in advanced cancers. The data were produced by immunoSEQ multiplex PCR, yet TCRdb's version contains in-frame clones alone and is incomplete. The sample gives tens of thousands of clones, approximately 84% of which show up once; 1.2% is in the top ten. The sequenced sample was CD4+ or CD8+ T cells sorted from blood, obtained in a trial of the OX40 agonist ivuxolimab. These receptors were obtained from an adult with an advanced solid tumor such as melanoma, head and neck, liver or kidney cancer.

The chain links TRBV9 to TRBJ1-4; D ambiguous. V was pared by 0 bases and J by 1 base, with 7 bases between. Germline values: CDR1 SGDLS, CDR2 YYNGEE. The CDR3 is made up of 15 amino acids. CDR3 residues: CASSVVGLTNEKLFF. The CDR3 nucleotides are TGTGCCAGCAGCGTAGTTGGGTTAACTAATGAAAAACTGTTTTTT. Combining the CDR3 with reference TRBV9 and TRBJ1-4 gives the whole variable domain DSGVTQTPKHLITATGQRVTLRCSPRSGDLSVYWYQQSLDQGLQFLIQYYNGEERAKGNILERFSAQQFPDLHSELNLSSLELGDSALYFCASSVVGLTNEKLFFGSGTQLSVL.

This clone came up once. The chain joins TRBV7-2 to TRBJ2-4, with TRBD1 as a possible D gene (6 bases). The germline CDR1 and CDR2 sequences are SGHTA and FQGNSA. V shed 5 bases and J shed 3 bases, with 14 bases lying between them. The CDR3 has 15 amino acids. In nucleotides, the CDR3 is TGTGCCAGCAGCACGCAGGCAGGGGTCAAAAACATTCAGTACTTC. Amino acids: CASSTQAGVKNIQYF.

This clone was seen just once. The chain joins TRBV19 to TRBJ2-7; D call uncertain. CDR1 is LNHDA, CDR2 SQIVND, per germline (reference sequence). This CDR3 region has 15 residues. V was shortened by 0 bases and J by 3 bases, with 12 bases between the two germline ends. CDR3 sequence (DNA): TGTGCCAGTAGTATAGATGTCCACAACCTCTACGAGCAGTACTTC. It translates to CASSIDVHNLYEQYF.

The chain is built from TRBV28 and TRBJ1-2; 7 bases agree with TRBD1. Germline V gene data show CDR1 as MDHEN and CDR2 as SYDVKM. Losses at the gene ends were 5 bases for V and 8 bases for J; bases not matched to a gene: 11. The CDR3 has 14 residues. The CDR3 DNA reads TGTGCCAGCAGTACCCCATCAGGGGGACGCGGCTACACCTTC. Protein: CASSTPSGGRGYTF.

The rearrangement links TRBV28 to TRBJ1-4, with D unresolved. CDR1 MDHEN and CDR2 SYDVKM come from the germline V gene. CDR3 size: 16 residues. V was trimmed by 4 bases and J by 1 base, leaving 13 bases between them. The CDR3: CASSSPTRGTNEKLFF. The CDR3 nucleotides are TGTGCCAGCAGTTCACCAACACGGGGAACTAATGAAAAACTGTTTTTT.

V gene TRBV6-6 combines with J gene TRBJ1-1; D is uncertain. The germline V gene has CDR1 MNHNY and CDR2 SVGAGI (reference sequence). Deletions cut 6 bases from V and 5 bases from J, with 16 bases between. This CDR3 is built from 14 residues. The CDR3 here is CASRSTAGKTEAFF. The CDR3 nucleotides read TGTGCCAGCAGGTCAACCGCGGGGAAAACTGAAGCTTTCTTT.

This clone was found a few times. The rearrangement joins TRBV14 to TRBJ2-7; D may be TRBD1 (5 bases). Germline-derived CDR1 and CDR2 are SGHDN and FVKESK. V lost 1 base to trimming and J lost 6 bases, with 7 bases between them. CDR3 length equals 12 residues. CDR3 DNA sequence: TGTGCCAGCAGCCAAGGAAGGGGCGAGCAGTACTTC. It encodes CASSQGRGEQYF.

The V call is TRBV9, the J call TRBJ2-1, with 7 bases aligning to TRBD1. V lost 1 base, J lost 7 bases, and 5 bases stayed unmatched. CDR1 is SGDLS, CDR2 YYNGEE, per germline. This CDR3 contains 14 residues. The CDR3 spells CASSVRDSLNEQFF. The CDR3 nucleotides are TGTGCCAGCAGCGTACGGGACAGTCTAAATGAGCAGTTCTTC.

The chain employs TRBV9 and TRBJ2-2; D gene unclear. V was pared by 0 bases and J by 7 bases, with 10 bases between. Looked up from germline, CDR1 is SGDLS and CDR2 is YYNGEE. This CDR3 has 14 residues. The CDR3 spells CASSVGRIGGELFF. In DNA, the CDR3 is TGTGCCAGCAGCGTAGGCAGGATCGGCGGGGAGCTGTTTTTT.

V usage is TRBV9 and J usage is TRBJ1-2; D is unclear. V was pared by 5 bases and J by 4 bases, with 15 bases between. The CDR3 extends over 14 amino acids. Germline CDR1 reads SGDLS; CDR2 reads YYNGEE. The CDR3, as DNA: TGTGCCAGCAGTGTGGGAGACGGGATCTATGGCTACACCTTC. Protein product: CASSVGDGIYGYTF. The full variable domain, rest sourced from reference TRBV9 and TRBJ1-2, is DSGVTQTPKHLITATGQRVTLRCSPRSGDLSVYWYQQSLDQGLQFLIQYYNGEERAKGNILERFSAQQFPDLHSELNLSSLELGDSALYFCASSVGDGIYGYTFGSGTRLTVV.

This chain joins TRBV27 and TRBJ2-7; D is tentatively TRBD1 or TRBD2 (6 bases each). V dropped 5 bases and J dropped 2 bases, with 16 bases sitting between them. The CDR3 is 15 residues long. Looked up from germline, CDR1 is MNHEY and CDR2 is SMNVEV (reference sequence). The CDR3 DNA follows: TGTGCCAGCAGTGCGTCGACTAGGGGGGCCTACGAGCAGTACTTC. Encoded protein: CASSASTRGAYEQYF.

The rearrangement uses TRBV28 and TRBJ1-5; 7 nucleotides agree with TRBD1. In germline, CDR1 is MDHEN, CDR2 SYDVKM. V trimming: 10 bases; J trimming: 5 bases; junction bases outside the gene matches: 8. The CDR3 is 13 residues long. The CDR3 nucleotides are TGTGCCACCCCAGGAGGGGGCGATCAGCCCCAGCATTTT. It translates to CATPGGGDQPQHF.

The V gene is TRBV7-2, the J gene TRBJ2-3; D uncertain. Germline V CDR1 and CDR2: SGHTA, FQGNSA. The CDR3 is 16 amino acids. Trimming took 2 bases from V and 1 from J, leaving 13 bases between them. The CDR3: CASSLSRAAGTDTQYF. The CDR3 coding sequence is TGTGCCAGCAGCTTATCTAGGGCGGCGGGCACAGATACGCAGTATTTT. Full variable domain (remainder filled in from reference TRBV7-2 and TRBJ2-3): GAGVSQSPSNKVTEKGKDVELRCDPISGHTALYWYRQSLGQGLEFLIYFQGNSAPDKSGLPSDRFSAERTGGSVSTLTIQRTQQEDSAVYLCASSLSRAAGTDTQYFGPGTRLTVL.

This clone appeared once. The chain links TRBV11-3 to TRBJ2-1, with D perhaps TRBD1 (6 bases). Germline CDR1 is SGHNT and CDR2 is YENEEA. This CDR3 is built from 13 residues. Trimming pared 5 bases from V and 6 bases from J, leaving 11 bases between. CDR3 in amino acids: CASSLNRVNEQFF. The CDR3 DNA reads as TGTGCCAGCAGCCTCAACAGGGTCAATGAGCAGTTCTTC.

The V gene is TRBV27, the J gene TRBJ2-3; tentative D call: TRBD2 (6 bases). Trimming removed 1 base at V and 2 bases at J, with 10 bases between. This CDR3 is built from 15 residues. Germline V gene lookup returns CDR1 MNHEY and CDR2 SMNVEV (reference sequence). The CDR3 spells CASSLYGTVTDTQYF. The CDR3, as DNA: TGTGCCAGCAGTTTATATGGGACTGTCACAGATACGCAGTATTTT.

This chain connects TRBV2 to TRBJ1-2, with no clear D. CDR1 and CDR2 (germline): SNHLY, FYNNEI. Trimming removed 6 bases from V and 2 bases from J, with 16 bases in between. There are 15 residues in the CDR3. The CDR3 DNA reads as TGTGCCAGCAGCCGGGTAGGAACGCAGAACTATGGCTACACCTTC. Residues: CASSRVGTQNYGYTF.

V gene TRBV28 combines with J gene TRBJ1-1; tentatively, D is TRBD1 (5 bases). The CDR3 totals 14 residues. Germline CDR1 reads MDHEN; CDR2 reads SYDVKM. V was cut by 5 bases and J by 4 bases, with 14 bases left in between. The DNA for the CDR3 is TGTGCCAGCAGTCTCGAGGGACCTAGCACTGAAGCTTTCTTT. Translation: CASSLEGPSTEAFF.

The chain carries TRBV19 and TRBJ2-1; D ambiguous. Germline values: CDR1 LNHDA, CDR2 SQIVND (reference sequence). V shed 0 bases and J shed 8 bases, with 2 bases lying between them. The CDR3 runs 11 residues. The CDR3 spells CASSIEDEQFF. DNA of the CDR3: TGTGCCAGTAGTATAGAAGATGAGCAGTTCTTC.

This rearrangement joins TRBV7-2 to TRBJ1-3, with D possibly TRBD1 on 5 matching bases. CDR3 length: 16 residues. The ends were cut back, 4 bases at V and 0 bases at J, with 13 bases in the middle. The germline V gene has CDR1 SGHTA and CDR2 FQGNSA. The CDR3 protein is CASSWGDSVSGNTIYF. In nucleotides, the CDR3 is TGTGCCAGCAGCTGGGGAGACAGTGTCTCTGGAAACACCATATATTTT.

The chain has TRBV5-4 and TRBJ2-3, with TRBD2 identical over 7 bases. Per germline, CDR1 SGHNT and CDR2 YYREEE (reference sequence). The trim removed 6 bases at V and 4 bases at J, leaving 17 bases unmatched. This CDR3 region has 17 residues. The CDR3 DNA reads as TGTGCCAGCAACCCGGGGGGTGGGGTTGGTGAAGCAGATACGCAGTATTTT. Amino acids: CASNPGGGVGEADTQYF.

The chain has TRBV28 and TRBJ1-3, with D maybe TRBD1 (6 bases). The CDR3 has 13 residues. Between the trimmed V and J ends, which lost 6 bases and 4 bases, there was a span of 10 bases. CDR1 is MDHEN, CDR2 SYDVKM, per germline. CDR3 nucleotides: TGTGCCAGCAGCCCAACAGGGGGAAACACCATATATTTT. Encoded protein: CASSPTGGNTIYF.

This clone was seen just once. The genes are TRBV11-2 and TRBJ1-2, with D tentatively TRBD1 (5 bases). Trimming stripped 5 bases from V and 5 bases from J, with 18 bases between. Germline V gives CDR1 SGHAT, CDR2 FQNNGV. CDR3 size: 15 residues. The CDR3 spells CASSAGTAGLYGYTF. The CDR3 bases are TGTGCCAGCAGCGCCGGGACGGCGGGTTTGTATGGCTACACCTTC.

This clone came up a few times. This rearrangement joins TRBV4-3 to TRBJ2-5; D remains unclear. Germline CDR1 and CDR2: LGHNA and YSLEER. Trimming removed 0 bases at V and 1 base at J, with 9 bases between. CDR3 length: 15 residues. The CDR3 DNA is TGCGCCAGCAGCCAAGATAGATGGCTCCAAGAGACCCAGTACTTC. Encoded protein: CASSQDRWLQETQYF.

V usage is TRBV14 and J usage is TRBJ2-7, with D perhaps TRBD1 (5 bases). Germline V CDR1 and CDR2: SGHDN, FVKESK. There are 15 residues in the CDR3. V dropped 0 bases and J dropped 3 bases, with 12 bases sitting between them. Here the CDR3 DNA reads TGTGCCAGCAGCCAAGAAGGCCAGGGCATCTACGAGCAGTACTTC. Protein product: CASSQEGQGIYEQYF.

This clone was seen a single time. The chain couples TRBV6-4 to TRBJ2-1, with 7 bases fitting TRBD1. The J segment lost 6 bases and the V segment lost 6 bases, leaving 14 bases of the junction unmatched. Germline lookup yields CDR1 MRHNA and CDR2 SNTAGT. This CDR3 region has 16 residues. This chain's CDR3 is CASSVARGFEVNEQFF. The CDR3 DNA is TGTGCCAGCAGCGTTGCCAGGGGGTTCGAGGTCAATGAGCAGTTCTTC.

The gene calls are TRBV28 and TRBJ2-7; 7 bases are shared with TRBD2. Germline lookup yields CDR1 MDHEN and CDR2 SYDVKM. The CDR3 spans 14 residues. The V gene end was trimmed by 6 bases and the J gene end by 2 bases; junction bases not matched to a gene: 7. This CDR3 is CASSGGWAAYEQYF. As DNA, the CDR3 is TGTGCCAGCAGCGGGGGGTGGGCTGCCTACGAGCAGTACTTC.

The genes are TRBV29-1 and TRBJ1-2; possibly TRBD1 for D (5 bases). The CDR3 totals 11 residues. Germline V lookup: CDR1 SQVTM, CDR2 ANQGSEA. The V end lost 6 bases, the J end lost 8 bases, and 13 bases lay between the germline ends. The CDR3 region has the DNA TGCAGCGTGGCAGAGGGGCAAGGCTACACCTTC. This gives the protein CSVAEGQGYTF.

The J gene is TRBJ1-1, the V gene TRBV6-5; D is uncertain. The ends were cut back, 0 bases at V and 6 bases at J, with 8 bases in the middle. This CDR3 has 13 amino acids. The V gene's germline CDR1 is MNHEY and CDR2 SVGAGI. CDR3 DNA sequence: TGTGCCAGCAGTTACTCGGGTATCCCTGAAGCTTTCTTT. It specifies CASSYSGIPEAFF.

This chain connects TRBV7-6 to TRBJ2-2; perhaps TRBD1 as D (6 bases). CDR3 size: 14 residues. The germline V and J ends were trimmed by 1 base and 7 bases, with 10 bases remaining between them. Germline CDR1 is SGHVS and CDR2 is FNYEAQ. The CDR3 is CASSLVQGGGELFF. In DNA, the CDR3 is TGTGCCAGCAGCTTAGTACAGGGCGGCGGGGAGCTGTTTTTT.